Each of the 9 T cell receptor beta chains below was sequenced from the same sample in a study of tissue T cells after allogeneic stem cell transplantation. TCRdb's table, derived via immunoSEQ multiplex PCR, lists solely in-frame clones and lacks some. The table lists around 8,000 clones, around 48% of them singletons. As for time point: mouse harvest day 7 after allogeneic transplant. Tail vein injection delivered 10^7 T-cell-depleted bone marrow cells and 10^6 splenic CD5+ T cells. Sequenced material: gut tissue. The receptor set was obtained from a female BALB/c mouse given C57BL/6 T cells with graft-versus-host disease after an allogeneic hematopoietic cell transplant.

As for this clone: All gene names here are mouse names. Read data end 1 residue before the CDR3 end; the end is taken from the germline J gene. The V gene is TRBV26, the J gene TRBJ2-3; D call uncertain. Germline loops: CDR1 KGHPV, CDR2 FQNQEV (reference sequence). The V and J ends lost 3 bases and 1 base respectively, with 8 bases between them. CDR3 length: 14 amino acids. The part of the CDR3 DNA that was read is TGTGCCAGCAGTCTTCAGTTTGGTGCAGAAACGCTGTAT. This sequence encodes CASSLQFGAETLY. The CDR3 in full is CASSLQFGAETLYF.

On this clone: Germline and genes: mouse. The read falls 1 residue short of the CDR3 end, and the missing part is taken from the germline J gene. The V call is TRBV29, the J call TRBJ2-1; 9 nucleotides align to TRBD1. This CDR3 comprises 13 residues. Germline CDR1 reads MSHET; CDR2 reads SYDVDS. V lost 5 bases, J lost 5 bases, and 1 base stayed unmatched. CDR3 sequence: CASSGDRDAEQFF. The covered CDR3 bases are TGTGCTAGCAGTGGGGACAGGGATGCTGAGCAGTTC. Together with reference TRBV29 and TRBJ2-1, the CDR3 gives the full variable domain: DMKVTQMPRYLIKRMGENVLLECGQDMSHETMYWYRQDPGLGLQLIYISYDVDSNSEGDIPKGYRVSRKKREHFSLILDSAKTNQTSVYFCASSGDRDAEQFFGPGTRLTVL.

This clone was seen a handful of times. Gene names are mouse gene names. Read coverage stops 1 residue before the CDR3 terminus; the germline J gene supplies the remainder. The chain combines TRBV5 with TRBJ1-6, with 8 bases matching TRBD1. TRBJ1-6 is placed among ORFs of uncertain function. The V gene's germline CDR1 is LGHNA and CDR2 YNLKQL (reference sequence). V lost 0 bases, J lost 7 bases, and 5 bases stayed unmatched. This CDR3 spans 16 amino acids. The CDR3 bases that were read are TGTGCCAGCAGCCAAGAGGCAGGGGGCAGGAATTCGCCCCTCTAC. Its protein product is CASSQEAGGRNSPLY. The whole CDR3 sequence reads CASSQEAGGRNSPLYF.

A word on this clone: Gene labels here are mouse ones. CDR3: CASSQGNYAEQFF. The DNA read from the CDR3 is TGTGCCAGCTCTCAGGGGAACTATGCTGAGCAGTTC. This chain connects TRBV12-2 to TRBJ2-1, with D perhaps TRBD1 (5 bases). The observed sequence ends 1 residue before the CDR3 terminus, with the missing tail filled in from the germline J gene. Trimming cost V 2 bases and J 1 base, with 5 bases left between them. The CDR3 sequence is 13 residues long. From germline, CDR1 is SGHLS and CDR2 HYDKME.

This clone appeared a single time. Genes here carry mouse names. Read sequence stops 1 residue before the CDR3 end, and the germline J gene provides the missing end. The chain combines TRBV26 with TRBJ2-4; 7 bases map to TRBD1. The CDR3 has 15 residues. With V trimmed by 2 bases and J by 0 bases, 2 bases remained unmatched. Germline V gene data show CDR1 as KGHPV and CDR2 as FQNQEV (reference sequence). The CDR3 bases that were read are TGTGCCAGCAGTCTGGACAGGGCTAGTCAAAACACCTTGTAC. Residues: CASSLDRASQNTLY. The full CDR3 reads CASSLDRASQNTLYF.

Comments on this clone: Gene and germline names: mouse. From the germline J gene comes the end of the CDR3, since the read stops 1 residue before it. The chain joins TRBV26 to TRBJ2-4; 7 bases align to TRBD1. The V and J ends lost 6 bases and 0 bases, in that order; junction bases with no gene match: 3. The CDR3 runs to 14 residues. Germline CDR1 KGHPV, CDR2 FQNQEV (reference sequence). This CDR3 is CASRGTDSQNTLYF. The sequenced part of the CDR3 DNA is TGTGCCAGCAGGGGGACAGATAGTCAAAACACCTTGTAC.

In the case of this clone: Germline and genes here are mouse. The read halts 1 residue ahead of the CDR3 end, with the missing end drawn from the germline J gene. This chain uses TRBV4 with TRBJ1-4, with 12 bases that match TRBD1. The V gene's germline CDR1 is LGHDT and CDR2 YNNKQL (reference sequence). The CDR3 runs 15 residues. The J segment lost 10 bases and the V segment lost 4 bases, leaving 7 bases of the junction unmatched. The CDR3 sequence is CASSLGTGGAGRLFF. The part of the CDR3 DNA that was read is TGTGCCAGCAGCTTAGGGACAGGGGGCGCAGGAAGATTATTT.

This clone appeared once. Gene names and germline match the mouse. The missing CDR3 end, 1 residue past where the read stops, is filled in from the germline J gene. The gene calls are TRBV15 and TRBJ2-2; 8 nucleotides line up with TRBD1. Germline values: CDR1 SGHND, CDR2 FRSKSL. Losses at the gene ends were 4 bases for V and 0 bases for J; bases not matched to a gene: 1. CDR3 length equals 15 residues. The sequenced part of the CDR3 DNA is TGTGCCAGCAGTTGGACAGGGACAAACACCGGGCAGCTCTAC. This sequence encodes CASSWTGTNTGQLY. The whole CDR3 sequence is CASSWTGTNTGQLYF.

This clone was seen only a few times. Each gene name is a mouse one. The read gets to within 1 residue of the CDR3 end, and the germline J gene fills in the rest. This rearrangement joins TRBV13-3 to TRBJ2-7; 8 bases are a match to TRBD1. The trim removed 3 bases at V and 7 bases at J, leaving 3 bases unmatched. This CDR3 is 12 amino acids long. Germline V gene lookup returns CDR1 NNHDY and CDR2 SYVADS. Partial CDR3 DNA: TGTGCCAGCAGTGCCAGGGGGCGGGAACAGTAC. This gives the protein CASSARGREQY. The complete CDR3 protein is CASSARGREQYF.